Following are 4 T cell receptor beta chains from one sample sequenced in a study of blood T cell repertoires in COVID-19. Assay: immunoSEQ multiplex PCR; the TCRdb copy retains only in-frame clones and omits some. The table records about 99,000 clones, 65% to 90% of them present only once. Sequences were obtained from peripheral blood. Source of these receptors: a man aged 55 to 70 with acute or convalescent COVID-19.

The sample holds one count of this clone. The chain has TRBV25-1 and TRBJ1-4; D uncertain. The CDR3 loop spans 14 amino acids. CDR1 is MGHDK, CDR2 SYGVNS, per germline. V dropped 3 bases and J dropped 8 bases, with 13 bases sitting between them. The DNA for the CDR3 is TGTGCCAGCAGTGAGCAGCCGGGAGGGGAAAAACTGTTTTTT. Amino acid sequence: CASSEQPGGEKLFF.

The chain is built from TRBV3-1 (or the pseudogene TRBV3-2) and TRBJ2-5; the D call may be TRBD1 or TRBD2 (6 bases each). V was clipped by 4 bases and J by 3 bases, with 12 bases between them. The CDR3 spans 14 residues. Germline V lookup: CDR1 LGHDT, CDR2 YNNKEL (reference sequence). The CDR3 spells CASSPEGGEETQYF. CDR3 DNA sequence: TGTGCCAGCAGCCCAGAGGGGGGTGAAGAGACCCAGTACTTC.

V and J are TRBV4-1 and TRBJ2-1, with TRBD2 matching 8 bases. In germline, CDR1 is MGHRA, CDR2 YSYEKL. V shed 2 bases and J 7 bases; nucleotides not matched to a gene: 7. This CDR3 spans 15 amino acids. The CDR3 loop is CASSQWRGGGNEQFF. Written as DNA, the CDR3 is TGCGCCAGCAGCCAATGGCGGGGCGGGGGGAATGAGCAGTTCTTC.

The V and J genes are TRBV5-1 and TRBJ1-3; possibly TRBD1 for D (6 bases). The CDR3 loop spans 16 amino acids. Germline values: CDR1 SGHRS, CDR2 YFSETQ. The germline V and J ends were trimmed by 4 bases and 0 bases, with 14 bases remaining between them. The CDR3, as DNA: TGCGCCAGCAGCCCGGACAGACTTTTCTCTGGAAACACCATATATTTT. This encodes CASSPDRLFSGNTIYF.